This passage covers 2 T cell receptor beta chains from one sample sequenced in a study of cytomegalovirus exposure and HLA in healthy donors. Both 60 Vbeta primers and 13 Jbeta primers went into the PCR. Assay: immunoSEQ multiplex PCR; the TCRdb copy retains only in-frame clones and omits some. The sample's table shows fewer than 200,000 clones. Sequencing used PBMCs. The receptors stem from a man aged 25 to 45 in good health and CMV-seronegative.

V and J are TRBV5-1 and TRBJ2-7; TRBD2 might be the D (6 bases). In germline, CDR1 is SGHRS, CDR2 YFSETQ. The V gene lost 1 base and the J gene lost 3 bases, with 20 bases spanning the gap. The length of the CDR3 is 17 residues. In DNA, the CDR3 is TGCGCCAGCAGCTTGAATCTTCCCGGAGGGCAGGACTACGAGCAGTACTTC. Protein product: CASSLNLPGGQDYEQYF. The full variable domain, rest sourced from reference TRBV5-1 and TRBJ2-7, is KAGVTQTPRYLIKTRGQQVTLSCSPISGHRSVSWYQQTPGQGLQFLFEYFSETQRNKGNFPGRFSGRQFSNSRSEMNVSTLELGDSALYLCASSLNLPGGQDYEQYFGPGTRLTVT.

The chain employs TRBV29-1 and TRBJ2-7, with 7 bases that match TRBD2. Germline V lookup: CDR1 SQVTM, CDR2 ANQGSEA. CDR3 length equals 15 residues. V was pared by 1 base and J by 2 bases, with 8 bases of the junction left unmatched. As DNA, the CDR3 is TGCAGCGTTGAAGGAGGGAGGGGACGCCCCTACGAGCAGTACTTC. It encodes CSVEGGRGRPYEQYF.